The T cell receptor (beta chain) described here comes from a study of blood T cell repertoires in COVID-19. Background on the study: Researchers got acute and convalescent COVID-19 samples from the United States, Italy and Spain.

The J segment lost 2 bases and the V segment lost 3 bases, leaving 1 base of the junction unmatched. The CDR3 is 13 amino acids. Sequencing was performed with immunoSEQ multiplex PCR; in TCRdb, only in-frame clones are kept and a portion is missing. The data contain more than 95,000 clones, around 90% of them singletons. This TCR came from a human donor in a cohort sampled during active COVID-19. The rearrangement joins TRBV12-3 or TRBV12-4 to TRBJ2-7; 7 bases line up with TRBD1. Sequencing used peripheral blood. The CDR3 loop is CASSFGQAYEQYF. As DNA, the CDR3 is TGTGCCAGCAGTTTCGGACAGGCCTACGAGCAGTACTTC.